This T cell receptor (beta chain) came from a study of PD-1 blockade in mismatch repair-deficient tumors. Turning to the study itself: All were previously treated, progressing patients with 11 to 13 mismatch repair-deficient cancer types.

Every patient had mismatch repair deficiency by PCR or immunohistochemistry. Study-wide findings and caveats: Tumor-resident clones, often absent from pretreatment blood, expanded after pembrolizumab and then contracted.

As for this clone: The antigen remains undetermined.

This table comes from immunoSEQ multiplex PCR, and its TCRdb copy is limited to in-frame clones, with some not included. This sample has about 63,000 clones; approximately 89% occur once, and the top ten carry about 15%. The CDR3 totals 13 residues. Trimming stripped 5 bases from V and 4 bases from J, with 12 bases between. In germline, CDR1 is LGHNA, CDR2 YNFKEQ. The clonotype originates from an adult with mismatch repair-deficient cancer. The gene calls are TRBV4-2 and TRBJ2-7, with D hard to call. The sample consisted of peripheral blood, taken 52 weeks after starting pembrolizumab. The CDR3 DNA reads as TGTGCCAGCAGCTTCTCCGTCCGGTACGAGCAGTACTTC. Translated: CASSFSVRYEQYF.